The rows below give T cell receptor beta chains drawn from one sample of a study of T cell responses to AZD1222 COVID-19 vaccine. The table came from immunoSEQ multiplex PCR; TCRdb's copy has only in-frame clones and leaves some out. The sample lists under 170,000 clones; 75% to 95% were seen once. This specimen was peripheral blood, taken 28 days after the second AZD1222 dose. The receptors originated from an adult who received the AZD1222 COVID-19 vaccine. Each CDR3 is given with its conserved first and last residue. Each record gives: V gene, clone size, J gene, D gene, CDR3 DNA, CDR3 protein. The D gene is left open where the match is weak. Where a row states a size, it is once, few, many or the class of an expanded clone; other rows omit it.

v_gene: TRBV24-1
abundance: NA
j_gene: TRBJ1-1
d_gene: NA
CDR3nt: TGTGCCACCAGTGCCACAGGCGGGATGAACACTGAAGCTTTCTTT
CDR3aa: CATSATGGMNTEAFF

v_gene: TRBV5-6
abundance: NA
j_gene: TRBJ2-2
d_gene: TRBD2
CDR3nt: TGTGCCAGCAGCTTTGCCGCGACTAGCGGGAGACGGACCGGGGAGCTGTTTTTT
CDR3aa: CASSFAATSGRRTGELFF

v_gene: TRBV13
abundance: NA
j_gene: TRBJ2-1
d_gene: NA
CDR3nt: TGTGCCAGCAGCTGGGGTCATGCTACCGAGTACAATGAGCAGTTCTTC
CDR3aa: CASSWGHATEYNEQFF

v_gene: TRBV7-2
abundance: once
j_gene: TRBJ2-1
d_gene: TRBD1
CDR3nt: TGTGCCAGCAGCTCGGGACAGGTTGTGGGTCTTGAGCAGTTCTTC
CDR3aa: CASSSGQVVGLEQFF

v_gene: TRBV7-9
abundance: NA
j_gene: TRBJ2-2
d_gene: NA
CDR3nt: TGTGCCAGCAGCTCCCTGACAGGTTTGGTCGGGGAGCTGTTTTTT
CDR3aa: CASSSLTGLVGELFF

v_gene: TRBV30
abundance: NA
j_gene: TRBJ2-2
d_gene: NA
CDR3nt: TGTGCCTGGAGTAACTCTCTCGGCGGGGAGCTGTTTTTT
CDR3aa: CAWSNSLGGELFF

v_gene: TRBV5-1
abundance: NA
j_gene: TRBJ2-2
d_gene: TRBD2
CDR3nt: TGCGCCAGCAGCTCAGGCTATCTAGCGGGAGGGGTGAACACCGGGGAGCTGTTTTTT
CDR3aa: CASSSGYLAGGVNTGELFF

v_gene: TRBV20-1
abundance: NA
j_gene: TRBJ2-4
d_gene: TRBD2
CDR3nt: TGCAGTGCTAGTGTGGGACTAGCGGACAAAAACATTCAGTACTTC
CDR3aa: CSASVGLADKNIQYF

v_gene: TRBV6-1
abundance: NA
j_gene: TRBJ1-1
d_gene: NA
CDR3nt: TGTGCCAGCAGTGAATGGGCTTTTGTGAACACTGAAGCTTTCTTT
CDR3aa: CASSEWAFVNTEAFF

v_gene: TRBV19
abundance: NA
j_gene: TRBJ1-2
d_gene: TRBD1
CDR3nt: TGTGCCAGCGACAGGGGAGCTAACTATGGCTACACCTTC
CDR3aa: CASDRGANYGYTF

v_gene: TRBV10-3
abundance: NA
j_gene: TRBJ2-2
d_gene: TRBD2
CDR3nt: TGTGCCATCAGATCCGGGACTAGCGGGAACACCGGGGAGCTGTTTTTT
CDR3aa: CAIRSGTSGNTGELFF

v_gene: TRBV6-2/TRBV6-3
abundance: few
j_gene: TRBJ2-2
d_gene: TRBD2
CDR3nt: TGTGCCAGCAGTTTCGCGGGGGGGGCTAACACCGGGGAGCTGTTTTTT
CDR3aa: CASSFAGGANTGELFF

v_gene: TRBV13
abundance: NA
j_gene: TRBJ1-1
d_gene: TRBD1
CDR3nt: TGTGCCAGCAGCCCCCGACAGGGGAACACTGAAGCTTTCTTT
CDR3aa: CASSPRQGNTEAFF